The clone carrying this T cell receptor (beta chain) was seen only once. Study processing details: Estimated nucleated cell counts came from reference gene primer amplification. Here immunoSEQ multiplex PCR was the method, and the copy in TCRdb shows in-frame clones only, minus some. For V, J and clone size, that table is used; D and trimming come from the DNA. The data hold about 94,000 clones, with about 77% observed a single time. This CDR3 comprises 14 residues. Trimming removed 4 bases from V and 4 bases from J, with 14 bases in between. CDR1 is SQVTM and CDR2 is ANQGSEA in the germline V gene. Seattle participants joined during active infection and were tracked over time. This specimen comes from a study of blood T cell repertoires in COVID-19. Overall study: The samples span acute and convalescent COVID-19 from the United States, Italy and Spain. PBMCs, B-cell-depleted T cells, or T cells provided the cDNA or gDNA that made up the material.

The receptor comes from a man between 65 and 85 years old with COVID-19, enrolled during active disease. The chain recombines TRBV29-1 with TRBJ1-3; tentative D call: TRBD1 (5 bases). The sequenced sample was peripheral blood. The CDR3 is CSVAGVGGGNTIYF. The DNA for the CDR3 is TGCAGCGTTGCTGGAGTCGGGGGAGGAAACACCATATATTTT. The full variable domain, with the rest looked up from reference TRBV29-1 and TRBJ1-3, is SAVISQKPSRDICQRGTSLTIQCQVDSQVTMMFWYRQQPGQSLTLIATANQGSEATYESGFVIDKFPISRPNLTFSTLTVSNMSPEDSSIYLCSVAGVGGGNTIYFGEGSWLTVV.